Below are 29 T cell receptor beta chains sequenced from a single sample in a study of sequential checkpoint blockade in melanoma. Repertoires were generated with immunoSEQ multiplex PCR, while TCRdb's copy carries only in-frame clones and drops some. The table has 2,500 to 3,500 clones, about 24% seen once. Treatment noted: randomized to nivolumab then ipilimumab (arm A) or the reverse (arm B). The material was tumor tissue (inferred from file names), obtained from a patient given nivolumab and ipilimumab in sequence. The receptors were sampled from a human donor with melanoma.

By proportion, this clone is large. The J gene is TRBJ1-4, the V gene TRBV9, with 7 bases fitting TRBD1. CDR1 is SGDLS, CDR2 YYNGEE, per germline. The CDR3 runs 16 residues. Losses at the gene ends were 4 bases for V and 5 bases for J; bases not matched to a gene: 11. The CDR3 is CASSLTGEGRNEKLFF. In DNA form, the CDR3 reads TGTGCCAGCAGCCTTACAGGGGAGGGCAGGAATGAAAAACTGTTTTTT.

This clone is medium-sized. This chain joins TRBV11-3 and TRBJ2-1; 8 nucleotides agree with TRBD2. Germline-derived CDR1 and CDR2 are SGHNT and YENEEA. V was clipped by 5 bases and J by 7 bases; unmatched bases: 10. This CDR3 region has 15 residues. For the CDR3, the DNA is TGTGCCAGCAGCCCCTGGCGGGGGGTAAGGAATGAGCAGTTCTTC. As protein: CASSPWRGVRNEQFF.

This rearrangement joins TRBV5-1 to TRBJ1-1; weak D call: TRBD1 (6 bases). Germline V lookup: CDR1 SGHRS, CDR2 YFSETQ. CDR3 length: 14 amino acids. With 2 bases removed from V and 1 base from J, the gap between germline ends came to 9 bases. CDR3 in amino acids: CASSFEGQNTEAFF. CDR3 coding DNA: TGCGCCAGCAGCTTTGAGGGACAGAACACTGAAGCTTTCTTT.

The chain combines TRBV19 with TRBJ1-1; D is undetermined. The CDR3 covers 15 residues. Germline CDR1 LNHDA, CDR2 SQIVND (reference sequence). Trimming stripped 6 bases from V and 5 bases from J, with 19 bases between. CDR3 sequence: CASRLDPGWRTEAFF. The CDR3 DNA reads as TGTGCCAGTAGATTGGACCCTGGGTGGAGAACTGAAGCTTTCTTT.

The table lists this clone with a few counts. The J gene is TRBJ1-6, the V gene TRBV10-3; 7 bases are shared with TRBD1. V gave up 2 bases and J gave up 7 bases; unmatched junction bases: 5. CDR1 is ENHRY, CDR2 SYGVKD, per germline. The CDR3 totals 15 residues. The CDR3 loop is CAISERDSSNSPLHF. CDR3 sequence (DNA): TGTGCCATCAGTGAGAGGGACAGTTCAAATTCACCCCTCCACTTT.

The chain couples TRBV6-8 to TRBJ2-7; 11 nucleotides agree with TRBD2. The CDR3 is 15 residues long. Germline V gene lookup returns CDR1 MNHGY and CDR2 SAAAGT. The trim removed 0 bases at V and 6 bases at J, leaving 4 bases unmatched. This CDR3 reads CASSYSTSGGLEQYF. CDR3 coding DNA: TGTGCCAGCAGTTACTCTACTAGCGGGGGCCTCGAGCAGTACTTC.

Written as DNA, the CDR3 is TGCGCCAGCAGCTCACCAGACCTCAACACCGGGGAGCTGTTTTTT. It specifies CASSSPDLNTGELFF. This chain uses TRBV5-1 with TRBJ2-2; unclear D gene. Germline CDR1 is SGHRS and CDR2 is YFSETQ. Trimming removed 3 bases at V and 2 bases at J, with 11 bases between. This CDR3 is built from 15 residues.

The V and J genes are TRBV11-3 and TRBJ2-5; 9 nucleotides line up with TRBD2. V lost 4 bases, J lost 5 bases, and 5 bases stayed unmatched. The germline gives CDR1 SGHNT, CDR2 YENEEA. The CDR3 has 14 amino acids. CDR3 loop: CASSSPSGAETQYF. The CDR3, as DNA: TGTGCCAGCAGCTCTCCTAGCGGGGCTGAGACCCAGTACTTC.

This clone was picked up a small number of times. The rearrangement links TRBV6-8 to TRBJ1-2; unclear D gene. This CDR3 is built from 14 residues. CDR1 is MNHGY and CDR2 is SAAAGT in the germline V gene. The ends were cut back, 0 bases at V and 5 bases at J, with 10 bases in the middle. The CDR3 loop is CASSYSPVTYGYTF. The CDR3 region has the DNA TGTGCCAGCAGTTACTCGCCGGTTACTTATGGCTACACCTTC.

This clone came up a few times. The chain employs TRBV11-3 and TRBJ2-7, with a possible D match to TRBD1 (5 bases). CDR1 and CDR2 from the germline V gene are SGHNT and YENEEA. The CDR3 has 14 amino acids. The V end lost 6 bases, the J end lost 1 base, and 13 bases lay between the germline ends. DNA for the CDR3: TGTGCCAGCAGAAGGACAAGCACTTCCTACGAGCAGTACTTC. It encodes CASRRTSTSYEQYF. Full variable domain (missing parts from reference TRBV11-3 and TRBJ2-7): EAGVVQSPRYKIIEKKQPVAFWCNPISGHNTLYWYLQNLGQGPELLIRYENEEAVDDSQLPKDRFSAERLKGVDSTLKIQPAELGDSAVYLCASRRTSTSYEQYFGPGTRLTVT.

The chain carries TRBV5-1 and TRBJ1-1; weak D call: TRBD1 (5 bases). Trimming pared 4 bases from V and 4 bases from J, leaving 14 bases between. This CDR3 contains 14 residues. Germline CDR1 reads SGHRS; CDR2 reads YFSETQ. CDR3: CASSPWGGPTEAFF. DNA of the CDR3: TGCGCCAGCAGCCCCTGGGGCGGTCCCACTGAAGCTTTCTTT. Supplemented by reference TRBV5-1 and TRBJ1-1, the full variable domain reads KAGVTQTPRYLIKTRGQQVTLSCSPISGHRSVSWYQQTPGQGLQFLFEYFSETQRNKGNFPGRFSGRQFSNSRSEMNVSTLELGDSALYLCASSPWGGPTEAFFGQGTRLTVV.

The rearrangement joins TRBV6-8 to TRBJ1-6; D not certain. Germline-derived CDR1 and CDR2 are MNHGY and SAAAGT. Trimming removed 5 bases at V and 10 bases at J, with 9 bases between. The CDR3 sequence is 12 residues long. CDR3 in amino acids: CASSDGRSPLHF. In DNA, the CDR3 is TGTGCCAGCAGTGACGGGCGGTCACCCCTCCACTTT.

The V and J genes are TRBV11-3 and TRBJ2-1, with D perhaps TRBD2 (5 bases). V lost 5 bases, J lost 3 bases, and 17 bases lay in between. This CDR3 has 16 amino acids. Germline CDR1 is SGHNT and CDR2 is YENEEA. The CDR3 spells CASSQSGIGNYNEQFF. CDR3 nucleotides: TGTGCCAGCAGCCAATCTGGAATCGGGAACTACAATGAGCAGTTCTTC.

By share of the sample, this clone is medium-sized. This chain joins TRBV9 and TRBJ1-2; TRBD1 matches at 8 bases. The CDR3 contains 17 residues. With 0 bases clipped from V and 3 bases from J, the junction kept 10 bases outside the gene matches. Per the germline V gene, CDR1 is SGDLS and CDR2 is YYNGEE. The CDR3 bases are TGTGCCAGCAGCGTAGCCCCCCCCGACAGGGGATACTATGGCTACACCTTC. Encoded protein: CASSVAPPDRGYYGYTF.

The CDR3 sequence is CASSDDRVGAKNIQYF. The CDR3 nucleotides are TGTGCCAGCTCAGACGACAGGGTCGGTGCCAAAAACATTCAGTACTTC. The chain combines TRBV18 with TRBJ2-4; 7 positions match TRBD1. The germline CDR1 and CDR2 sequences are KGHSH and LQKENI. V lost 5 bases and J lost 1; bases outside the gene matches: 8. The CDR3 totals 16 residues. The full variable domain, in which reference TRBV18 and TRBJ2-4 provide the parts outside the CDR3, is NAGVMQNPRHLVRRRGQEARLRCSPMKGHSHVYWYRQLPEEGLKFMVYLQKENIIDESGMPKERFSAEFPKEGPSILRIQQVVRGDSAAYFCASSDDRVGAKNIQYFGAGTRLSVL.

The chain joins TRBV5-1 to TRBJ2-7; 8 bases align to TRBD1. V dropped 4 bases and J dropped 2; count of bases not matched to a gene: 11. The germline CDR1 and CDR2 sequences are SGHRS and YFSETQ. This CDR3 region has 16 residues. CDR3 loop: CASSPPRTGFPYEQYF. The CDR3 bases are TGCGCCAGCAGCCCTCCCAGGACAGGGTTTCCCTACGAGCAGTACTTC.

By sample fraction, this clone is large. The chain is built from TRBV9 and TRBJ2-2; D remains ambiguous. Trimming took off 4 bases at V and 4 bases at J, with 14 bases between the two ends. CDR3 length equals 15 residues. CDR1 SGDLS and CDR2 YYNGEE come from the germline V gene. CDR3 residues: CASSPSGPITGELFF. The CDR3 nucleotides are TGTGCCAGCAGCCCGTCCGGACCGATCACCGGGGAGCTGTTTTTT.

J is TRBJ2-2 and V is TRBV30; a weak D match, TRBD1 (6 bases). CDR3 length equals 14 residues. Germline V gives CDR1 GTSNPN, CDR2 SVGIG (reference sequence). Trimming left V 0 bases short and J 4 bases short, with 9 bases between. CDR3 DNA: TGTGCCTGGAGTGTAGGGGGTATCACCGGGGAGCTGTTTTTT. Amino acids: CAWSVGGITGELFF.

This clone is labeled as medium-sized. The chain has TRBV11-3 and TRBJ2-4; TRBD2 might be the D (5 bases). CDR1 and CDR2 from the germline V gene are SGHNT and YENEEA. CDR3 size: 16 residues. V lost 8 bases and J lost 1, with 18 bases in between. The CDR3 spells CASSGGRVAAKNIQYF. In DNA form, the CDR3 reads TGTGCCAGCTCCGGAGGCCGGGTAGCCGCCAAAAACATTCAGTACTTC.

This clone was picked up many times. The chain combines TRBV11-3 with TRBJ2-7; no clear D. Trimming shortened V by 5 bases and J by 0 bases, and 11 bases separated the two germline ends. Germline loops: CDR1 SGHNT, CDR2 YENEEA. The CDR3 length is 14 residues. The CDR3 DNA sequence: TGTGCCAGCAGCCATTGGTTTACCTCCTACGAGCAGTACTTC. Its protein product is CASSHWFTSYEQYF.

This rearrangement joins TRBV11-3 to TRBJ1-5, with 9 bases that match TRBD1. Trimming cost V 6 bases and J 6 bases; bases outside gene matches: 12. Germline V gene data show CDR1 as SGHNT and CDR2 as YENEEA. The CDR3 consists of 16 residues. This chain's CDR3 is CASSGSWTGVTQPQHF. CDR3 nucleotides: TGTGCCAGCAGTGGTTCCTGGACAGGGGTCACTCAGCCCCAGCATTTT.

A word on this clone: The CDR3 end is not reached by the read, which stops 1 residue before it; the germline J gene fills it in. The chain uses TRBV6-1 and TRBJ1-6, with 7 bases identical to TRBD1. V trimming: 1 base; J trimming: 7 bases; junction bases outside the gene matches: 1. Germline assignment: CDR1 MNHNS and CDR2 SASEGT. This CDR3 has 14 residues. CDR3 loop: CASSEGRGNSPLHF. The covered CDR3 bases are TGTGCCAGCAGTGAAGGCAGGGGGAATTCACCCCTCCAC.

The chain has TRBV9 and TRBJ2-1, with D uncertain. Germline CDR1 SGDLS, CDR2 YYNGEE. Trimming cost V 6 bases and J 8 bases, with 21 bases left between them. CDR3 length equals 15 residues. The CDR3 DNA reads TGTGCCAGCACCGAGACCACAAGTTCGCTCGATGAGCAGTTCTTC. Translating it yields CASTETTSSLDEQFF.

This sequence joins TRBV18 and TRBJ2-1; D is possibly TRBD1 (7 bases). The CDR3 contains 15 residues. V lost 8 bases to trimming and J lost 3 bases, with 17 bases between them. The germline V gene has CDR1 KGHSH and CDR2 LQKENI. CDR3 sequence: CASEGAGQIYNEQFF. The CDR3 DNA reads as TGTGCCAGCGAAGGGGCGGGACAGATCTACAATGAGCAGTTCTTC.

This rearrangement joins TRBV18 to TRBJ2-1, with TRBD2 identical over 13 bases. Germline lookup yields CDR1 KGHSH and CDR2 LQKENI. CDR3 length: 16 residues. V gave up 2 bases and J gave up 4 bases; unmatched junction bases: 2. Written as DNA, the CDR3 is TGTGCCAGCTCACCAGGACTAGCGGGGGAGTACAATGAGCAGTTCTTC. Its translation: CASSPGLAGEYNEQFF.

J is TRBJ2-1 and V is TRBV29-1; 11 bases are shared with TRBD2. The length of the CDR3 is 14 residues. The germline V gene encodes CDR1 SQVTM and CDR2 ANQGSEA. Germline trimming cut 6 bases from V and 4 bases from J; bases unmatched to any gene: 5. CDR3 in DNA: TGCAGCGTCTCCGGGACTAGCGGTTACAATGAGCAGTTCTTC. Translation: CSVSGTSGYNEQFF.

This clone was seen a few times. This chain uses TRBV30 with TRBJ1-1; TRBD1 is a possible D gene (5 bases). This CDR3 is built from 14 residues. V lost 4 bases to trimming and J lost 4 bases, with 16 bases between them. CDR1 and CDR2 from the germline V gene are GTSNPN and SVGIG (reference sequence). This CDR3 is CAWTLGGGSTEAFF. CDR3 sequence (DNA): TGTGCCTGGACCCTGGGGGGAGGGAGCACTGAAGCTTTCTTT. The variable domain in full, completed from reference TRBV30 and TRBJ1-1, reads SQTIHQWPATLVQPVGSPLSLECTVEGTSNPNLYWYRQAAGRGLQLLFYSVGIGQISSEVPQNLSASRPQDRQFILSSKKLLLSDSGFYLCAWTLGGGSTEAFFGQGTRLTVV.

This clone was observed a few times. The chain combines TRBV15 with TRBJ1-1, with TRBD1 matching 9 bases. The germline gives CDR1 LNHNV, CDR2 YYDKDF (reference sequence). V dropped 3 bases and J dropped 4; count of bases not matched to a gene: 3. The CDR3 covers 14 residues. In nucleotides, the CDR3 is TGTGCCACCAGCAGGGGACAGGGCGGCACTGAAGCTTTCTTT. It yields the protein CATSRGQGGTEAFF. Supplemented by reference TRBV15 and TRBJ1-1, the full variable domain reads DAMVIQNPRYQVTQFGKPVTLSCSQTLNHNVMYWYQQKSSQAPKLLFHYYDKDFNNEADTPDNFQSRRPNTSFCFLDIRSPGLGDTAMYLCATSRGQGGTEAFFGQGTRLTVV.

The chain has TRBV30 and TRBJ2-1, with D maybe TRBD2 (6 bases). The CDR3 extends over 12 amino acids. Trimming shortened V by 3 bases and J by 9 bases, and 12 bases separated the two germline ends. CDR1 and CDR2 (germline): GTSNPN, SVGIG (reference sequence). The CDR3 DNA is TGTGCCTGGAGGGCAGGGCGGGGTGAGCAGTTCTTC. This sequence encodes CAWRAGRGEQFF.